The entry below describes one T cell receptor (beta chain). The antigen is unknown. This sample stems from a study of beta chain features in type 1 diabetes. Broader study findings: The analysis here could not establish whether HLA type shapes TCRB rearrangement. People with Type 1 diabetes carried modestly yet significantly shorter TCRB CDR3s in all four CD4+ subsets.

Germline assignment: CDR1 MDHEN and CDR2 SYDVKM. There are 14 residues in the CDR3. V was pared by 6 bases and J by 3 bases, with 6 bases of the junction left unmatched. Every bit of the isolated RNA underwent reverse transcription, so sequencing read expressed TCRB transcripts. Produced via immunoSEQ multiplex PCR; TCRdb's table is partial and in-frame only. The sample carries about 260,000 clones, 20% to 25% recorded once. The receptor was derived from a woman aged 30 to 39 with type 1 diabetes. The specimen was naive CD4+ T cells from blood. The chain combines TRBV28 with TRBJ1-2, with TRBD1 matching 8 bases. The CDR3 is CASRVAGGDYGYTF. As DNA, the CDR3 is TGTGCCAGCAGGGTGGCAGGGGGCGACTATGGCTACACCTTC.